This TCR beta chain was retrieved from a study of cytomegalovirus exposure and HLA in healthy donors. Clones were sequenced by immunoSEQ multiplex PCR, and TCRdb holds only the in-frame ones, with some missing. The sample includes some 140,000 clones, 86% seen only once; the top ten take about 1.9%. As concerns this clone: Its antigen remains unidentified.

Study-level findings and limits: High specificity and sensitivity for cytomegalovirus status were reported for the classifier. Most TCR sequences were uncommon, yet certain public TCRs appeared in many donors. It was around 160 TCR beta chains that were listed as cytomegalovirus-associated.

With 8 bases removed from V and 5 bases from J, the gap between germline ends came to 15 bases. Germline assignment: CDR1 PRHDT and CDR2 FYEKMQ (reference sequence). The CDR3 is 14 amino acids. The origin of this receptor is a human donor in good health. Sequenced sample: PBMCs. The V call is TRBV13, the J call TRBJ2-2; TRBD1 is a possible D gene (6 bases). As DNA, the CDR3 is TGTGCCAGCGGGGGCAGTAGGAGGACCGGGGAGCTGTTTTTT. This sequence encodes CASGGSRRTGELFF.